This TCR beta chain originates from a study of control samples from healthy donors and cancer patients. Clones were sequenced by immunoSEQ multiplex PCR, and TCRdb holds only the in-frame ones, with some missing. This sample has about 98,000 clones, with roughly 82% found just once. The specimen sequenced was blood. This clonotype was sampled from a man between 60 and 75 years old in good health.

The CDR3 DNA reads TGTGCCACCAGCGGGATGACAGCCTCCACCGGGGAGCTGTTTTTT. Its protein product is CATSGMTASTGELFF. The V gene is TRBV15, the J gene TRBJ2-2, with TRBD1 as a possible D gene (5 bases). The CDR3 extends over 15 amino acids. The germline V and J ends were trimmed by 5 bases and 4 bases, with 14 bases remaining between them. The germline gives CDR1 LNHNV, CDR2 YYDKDF (reference sequence).